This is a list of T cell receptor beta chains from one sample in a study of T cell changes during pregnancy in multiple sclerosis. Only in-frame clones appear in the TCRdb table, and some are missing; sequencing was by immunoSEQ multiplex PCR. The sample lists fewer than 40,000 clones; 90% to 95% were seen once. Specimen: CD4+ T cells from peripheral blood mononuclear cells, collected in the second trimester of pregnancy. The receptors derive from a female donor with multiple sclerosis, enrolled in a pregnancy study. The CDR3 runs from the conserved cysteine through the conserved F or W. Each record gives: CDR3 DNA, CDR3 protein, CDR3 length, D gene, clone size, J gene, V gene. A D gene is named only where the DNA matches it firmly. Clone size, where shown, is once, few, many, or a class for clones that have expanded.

CDR3nt: TGTGCCAGCTCGCCGACAGGTGGCACTGAAGCTTTCTTT
CDR3aa: CASSPTGGTEAFF
len: 13
d_gene: NA
abundance: few
j_gene: TRBJ1-1
v_gene: TRBV18

CDR3nt: TGTGCCAGCAGCCAAGGAGGGAGGGCTAACTATGGCTACACCTTC
CDR3aa: CASSQGGRANYGYTF
len: 15
d_gene: NA
abundance: NA
j_gene: TRBJ1-2
v_gene: TRBV14

CDR3nt: TGTGCCAGCAGCCGTAGCGGGGGCACAGATACGCAGTATTTT
CDR3aa: CASSRSGGTDTQYF
len: 14
d_gene: TRBD2
abundance: NA
j_gene: TRBJ2-3
v_gene: TRBV13

CDR3nt: TGCGCCAGCAGCACCCAACCGGGGGGGCGGGATTCCGCCTACGAGCAGTACTTC
CDR3aa: CASSTQPGGRDSAYEQYF
len: 18
d_gene: TRBD2
abundance: NA
j_gene: TRBJ2-7
v_gene: TRBV5-1

CDR3nt: TGTGCCAGCAGTGACCCTGGGGGCGTCGGCTACACCTTC
CDR3aa: CASSDPGGVGYTF
len: 13
d_gene: NA
abundance: NA
j_gene: TRBJ1-2
v_gene: TRBV6-1

CDR3nt: TGTGCCTGGAGTGTCTCCGGGGAGGGCATCAATTGGGAAACTGAAGCTTTCTTT
CDR3aa: CAWSVSGEGINWETEAFF
len: 18
d_gene: NA
abundance: once
j_gene: TRBJ1-1
v_gene: TRBV30

CDR3nt: TGTGCCAGTGGAATGAGGCACCCCTACGAGCAGTACTTC
CDR3aa: CASGMRHPYEQYF
len: 13
d_gene: NA
abundance: NA
j_gene: TRBJ2-7
v_gene: TRBV19

CDR3nt: TGTGCCAGCAGGTCCACAGGGGGCGGTCAATCTGGGGCCAACGTCCTGACTTTC
CDR3aa: CASRSTGGGQSGANVLTF
len: 18
d_gene: TRBD1
abundance: NA
j_gene: TRBJ2-6
v_gene: TRBV7-9

CDR3nt: TGTGCCAGCAGTGAAGCGGGGACAGCATACAATGAGCAGTTCTTC
CDR3aa: CASSEAGTAYNEQFF
len: 15
d_gene: TRBD1
abundance: NA
j_gene: TRBJ2-1
v_gene: TRBV2

CDR3nt: TGTGCCAGCACAACAGGGGGCATGAACACTGAAGCTTTCTTT
CDR3aa: CASTTGGMNTEAFF
len: 14
d_gene: TRBD1
abundance: once
j_gene: TRBJ1-1
v_gene: TRBV6-1

CDR3nt: TGTGCCAGCAGCCCCGAGGGTACCGGGGAGCTGTTTTTT
CDR3aa: CASSPEGTGELFF
len: 13
d_gene: NA
abundance: NA
j_gene: TRBJ2-2
v_gene: TRBV7-7

CDR3nt: TGTGCCAGCAGCACCGGGACAGGGAGCTTCTACGAGCAGTACTTC
CDR3aa: CASSTGTGSFYEQYF
len: 15
d_gene: TRBD1
abundance: NA
j_gene: TRBJ2-7
v_gene: TRBV7-7

CDR3nt: TGTGCCAGCAGCCTCCTGGGACAGGGAACAAGGTCGGACAATGAGCAGTTCTTC
CDR3aa: CASSLLGQGTRSDNEQFF
len: 18
d_gene: TRBD1
abundance: NA
j_gene: TRBJ2-1
v_gene: TRBV7-6

CDR3nt: TGTGCCAGCAGTGAAGCGCGGGTAATGGGTGAGCTGTTTTTT
CDR3aa: CASSEARVMGELFF
len: 14
d_gene: NA
abundance: NA
j_gene: TRBJ2-2
v_gene: TRBV2

CDR3nt: TGTGCCAGCAGCTCCGGGACTAACACAGATACGCAGTATTTT
CDR3aa: CASSSGTNTDTQYF
len: 14
d_gene: TRBD2
abundance: once
j_gene: TRBJ2-3
v_gene: TRBV11-2

CDR3nt: TGTGCCAGCAGCGGGACTGGGAACACCTACGAGCAGTACTTC
CDR3aa: CASSGTGNTYEQYF
len: 14
d_gene: NA
abundance: once
j_gene: TRBJ2-7
v_gene: TRBV7-3

CDR3nt: TGTGCCAGCAGCTATGCGCCGGGACAGGGAGGTGGCTACACCTTC
CDR3aa: CASSYAPGQGGGYTF
len: 15
d_gene: TRBD1
abundance: NA
j_gene: TRBJ1-2
v_gene: TRBV7-9

CDR3nt: TGTGCCAGCAGTGAAGTCCTGGACAAGAACACTGAAGCTTTCTTT
CDR3aa: CASSEVLDKNTEAFF
len: 15
d_gene: NA
abundance: NA
j_gene: TRBJ1-1
v_gene: TRBV6-1

CDR3nt: TGTGCCAGCATCAGTAAGACAGCCAACAATGAGCAGTTCTTC
CDR3aa: CASISKTANNEQFF
len: 14
d_gene: NA
abundance: NA
j_gene: TRBJ2-1
v_gene: TRBV6-1

CDR3nt: TGTGCCAGCAGTGGGGGGACAGGGCCATATAGCAATCAGCCCCAGCATTTT
CDR3aa: CASSGGTGPYSNQPQHF
len: 17
d_gene: TRBD1
abundance: NA
j_gene: TRBJ1-5
v_gene: TRBV25-1

CDR3nt: TGTGCCAGCAGCTTGGGGGGACAGTCCCACTACGAGCAGTACTTC
CDR3aa: CASSLGGQSHYEQYF
len: 15
d_gene: TRBD1
abundance: NA
j_gene: TRBJ2-7
v_gene: TRBV5-4

CDR3nt: TGTGCCAGCAGCTTCGGGACAGTGATTAAATACTCCTACAATGAGCAGTTCTTC
CDR3aa: CASSFGTVIKYSYNEQFF
len: 18
d_gene: TRBD1
abundance: NA
j_gene: TRBJ2-1
v_gene: TRBV7-8

CDR3nt: TGTGCCAGTAGTACGAGACAGGGGGCCTCAACTAATGAAAAACTGTTTTTT
CDR3aa: CASSTRQGASTNEKLFF
len: 17
d_gene: TRBD1
abundance: NA
j_gene: TRBJ1-4
v_gene: TRBV19

CDR3nt: TGTGCCATCAGTGAGTCCCCAGAGGGGGCCATACAAAACTACGAGCAGTACTTC
CDR3aa: CAISESPEGAIQNYEQYF
len: 18
d_gene: TRBD1
abundance: once
j_gene: TRBJ2-7
v_gene: TRBV10-3

CDR3nt: TGTGCCAGCACCCCTACCTACAATGAGCAGTTCTTC
CDR3aa: CASTPTYNEQFF
len: 12
d_gene: NA
abundance: NA
j_gene: TRBJ2-1
v_gene: TRBV2

CDR3nt: TGTGCCAGCAAGGGACAGGGGGCTTCTGGCTACACCTTC
CDR3aa: CASKGQGASGYTF
len: 13
d_gene: TRBD1
abundance: NA
j_gene: TRBJ1-2
v_gene: TRBV25-1

CDR3nt: TGTGCCAGCTCACCACAGAGCGGGACCGGCACAGATACGCAGTATTTT
CDR3aa: CASSPQSGTGTDTQYF
len: 16
d_gene: TRBD2
abundance: once
j_gene: TRBJ2-3
v_gene: TRBV18

CDR3nt: TGTGCCACCGCCCGGGGGGGCCTAGACAGACCTCCTAATGAGCAGTTCTTC
CDR3aa: CATARGGLDRPPNEQFF
len: 17
d_gene: TRBD2
abundance: NA
j_gene: TRBJ2-1
v_gene: TRBV19

CDR3nt: TGTGCCAGCAGTCCTGACAGGGATCAGTACTTC
CDR3aa: CASSPDRDQYF
len: 11
d_gene: TRBD1
abundance: NA
j_gene: TRBJ2-7
v_gene: TRBV6-6